Reported below is one T cell receptor beta chain. This specimen comes from a study of identical twins. The CDR3 is 15 residues long. Trimming shortened V by 2 bases and J by 0 bases, and 8 bases separated the two germline ends. The germline CDR1 and CDR2 sequences are SGHDT and YYEEEE. TCRdb analysed the 5' RACE reads with MiXCR anew, one entry per CDR3 protein. The sample contains 200,000 to 300,000 distinct CDR3 sequences, about 7% of which appear only once. These data are also associated with another study on yellow fever vaccine responses in identical twins.

The sample comprised memory (CD45RO+) T cells sorted from blood. V and J are TRBV5-6 and TRBJ2-2; no clear D gene. The sequence derives from a woman aged 18-29 years in good health. The CDR3: CASSFSPSNTGELFF. The CDR3 coding sequence is TGTGCCAGCAGCTTCTCCCCCTCGAACACCGGGGAGCTGTTTTTT.